The clone carrying this TCR beta chain was counted at least ten times. Its antigen is not known. The CDR3 loop spans 14 amino acids. Trimming left V 4 bases short and J 5 bases short, with 17 bases between. Germline CDR1 and CDR2: DFQATT and SNEGSKA (reference sequence). Each TCR transcript was tagged with a 10-nucleotide random UMI during 5'RACE. TCRdb re-called the 5' RACE reads with MiXCR, one entry per CDR3 protein. This sample yields around 68,000 distinct CDR3 sequences, of which under 5% are seen a single time; approximately 2.7% belongs to the top ten. The data were taken from a study of neurological immune-mediated disorders. Overall study results and limits: Healthy controls had more TCR clonal expansion than multiple sclerosis, which showed the least, whereas HTLV-1-associated myelopathy showed the most. None of the CDR3 amino acid sequences of expanded clones recurred across subjects, suggesting private repertoires in all groups.

The unsorted libraries had their origin in 2 million PBMCs stored at -80 C. Specimen: PBMCs. This sequence originates from a man aged 45-60 years with multiple sclerosis. V is TRBV20-1 and J is TRBJ2-5, with TRBD1 as a possible D gene (6 bases). The DNA of the CDR3 is TGCAGTGCTACAAAGGACAGTTTGACCGAGACCCAGTACTTC. Its translation: CSATKDSLTETQYF.